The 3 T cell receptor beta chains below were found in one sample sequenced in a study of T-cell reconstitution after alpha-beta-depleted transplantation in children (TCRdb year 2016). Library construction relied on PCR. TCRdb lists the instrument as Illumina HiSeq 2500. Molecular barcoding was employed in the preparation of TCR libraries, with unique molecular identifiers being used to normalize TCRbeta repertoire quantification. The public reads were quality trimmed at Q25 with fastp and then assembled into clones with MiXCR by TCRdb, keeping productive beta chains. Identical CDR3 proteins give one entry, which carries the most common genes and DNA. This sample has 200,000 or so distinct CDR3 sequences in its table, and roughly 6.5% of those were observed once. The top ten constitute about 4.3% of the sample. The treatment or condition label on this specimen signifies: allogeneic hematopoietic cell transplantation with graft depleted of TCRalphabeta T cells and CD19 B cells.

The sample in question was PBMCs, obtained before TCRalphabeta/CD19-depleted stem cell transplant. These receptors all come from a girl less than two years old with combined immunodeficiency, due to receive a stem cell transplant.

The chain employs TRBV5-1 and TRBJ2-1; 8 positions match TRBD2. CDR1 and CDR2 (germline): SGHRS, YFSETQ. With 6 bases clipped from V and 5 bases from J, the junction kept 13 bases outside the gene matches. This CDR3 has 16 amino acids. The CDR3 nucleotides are TGCGCCAGCATCTCCTGGCCCGGGAGGGGACACAATGAGCAGTTCTTC. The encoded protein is CASISWPGRGHNEQFF.

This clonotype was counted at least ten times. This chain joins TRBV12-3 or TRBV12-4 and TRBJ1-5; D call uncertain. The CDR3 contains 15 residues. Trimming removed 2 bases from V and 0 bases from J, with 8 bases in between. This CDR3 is CASSLTDYSNQPQHF. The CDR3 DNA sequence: TGTGCCAGCAGTTTAACGGATTATAGCAATCAGCCCCAGCATTTT.

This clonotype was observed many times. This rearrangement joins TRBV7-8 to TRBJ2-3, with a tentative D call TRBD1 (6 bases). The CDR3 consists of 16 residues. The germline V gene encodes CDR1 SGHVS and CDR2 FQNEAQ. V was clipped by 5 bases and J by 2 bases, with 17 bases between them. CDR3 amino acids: CASSPVARGFTDTQYF. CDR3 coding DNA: TGTGCCAGCAGCCCAGTGGCCAGGGGATTCACAGATACGCAGTATTTT.